A single sample gave rise to the 17 T cell receptor beta chains below, sequenced in a study of shared T cell receptors in the human thymus. Sequencing was performed with immunoSEQ multiplex PCR; in TCRdb, only in-frame clones are kept and a portion is missing. This table has about 380,000 clones, just under 95% appearing once. The sequencing sample was made of thymocytes. The receptors derive from a human donor.

The chain is built from TRBV2 and TRBJ1-3; D may be TRBD1 (6 bases). Germline loops: CDR1 SNHLY, CDR2 FYNNEI. The germline V and J ends were trimmed by 2 bases and 1 base, with 9 bases remaining between them. CDR3 length equals 15 residues. CDR3 DNA: TGTGCCAGCAGTGAAAAAGGGGGGTCTGGAAACACCATATATTTT. Amino acid sequence: CASSEKGGSGNTIYF.

J is TRBJ2-7 and V is TRBV5-1; 14 positions agree with TRBD2. In germline, CDR1 is SGHRS, CDR2 YFSETQ. The J segment lost 2 bases and the V segment lost 4 bases, leaving 8 bases of the junction unmatched. CDR3 length: 17 amino acids. The CDR3 protein is CASSETTSGRGTYEQYF. The CDR3 region has the DNA TGCGCCAGCAGCGAGACGACTAGCGGGAGGGGAACCTACGAGCAGTACTTC.

The chain recombines TRBV4-3 with TRBJ2-1, with 11 bases fitting TRBD2. V lost 2 bases to trimming and J lost 3 bases; unmatched junction nucleotides: 12. The CDR3 contains 19 residues. The germline gives CDR1 LGHNA, CDR2 YSLEER. Written as DNA, the CDR3 is TGCGCCAGCAGCCAAAGTGTAGTTAGCGGGAGGGGTTACTACAATGAGCAGTTCTTC. As protein: CASSQSVVSGRGYYNEQFF.

The chain recombines TRBV28 with TRBJ1-4, with D unresolved. Germline V gene data show CDR1 as MDHEN and CDR2 as SYDVKM. The length of the CDR3 is 12 residues. Deletions cut 7 bases from V and 7 bases from J, with 10 bases between. The CDR3 DNA reads as TGTGCCAGCAAGAGCAGGTCTGAAAAACTGTTTTTT. Its translation is CASKSRSEKLFF.

The V gene is TRBV7-9, the J gene TRBJ2-5; 8 bases map to TRBD2. This CDR3 comprises 15 residues. CDR1 and CDR2 (germline): SEHNR, FQNEAQ (reference sequence). V shed 2 bases and J 5 bases; nucleotides not matched to a gene: 7. The CDR3 reads CASSLLVPGGETQYF. CDR3 coding DNA: TGTGCCAGCAGCTTATTAGTTCCGGGAGGGGAGACCCAGTACTTC.

This rearrangement joins TRBV20-1 to TRBJ1-1; no definite D call. The germline gives CDR1 DFQATT, CDR2 SNEGSKA (reference sequence). Trimming left V 3 bases short and J 8 bases short, with 1 base between. This CDR3 is 8 amino acids long. CDR3 in amino acids: CSASEAFF. CDR3 coding DNA: TGCAGTGCTAGCGAAGCTTTCTTT.

The chain has TRBV5-6 and TRBJ1-1; possibly TRBD1 for D (6 bases). Trimming took off 6 bases at V and 3 bases at J, with 15 bases between the two ends. The CDR3 totals 14 residues. Germline V gene data show CDR1 as SGHDT and CDR2 as YYEEEE. This CDR3 reads CASIWAGDHTEAFF. The CDR3 nucleotides are TGTGCCAGCATTTGGGCAGGGGACCACACTGAAGCTTTCTTT.

The rearrangement links TRBV27 to TRBJ2-3; D might be TRBD1 or TRBD2, each matching 5 bases. Germline lookup yields CDR1 MNHEY and CDR2 SMNVEV (reference sequence). V dropped 6 bases and J dropped 5 bases, with 12 bases sitting between them. The CDR3 is 13 amino acids. CDR3: CASSGAPQDTQYF. As DNA, the CDR3 is TGTGCCAGCAGCGGGGCCCCCCAAGATACGCAGTATTTT.

This chain joins TRBV28 and TRBJ2-2; D gene uncertain. V lost 2 bases, J lost 4 bases, and 11 bases lay in between. The CDR3 has 15 amino acids. The germline V gene encodes CDR1 MDHEN and CDR2 SYDVKM. This CDR3 is CASSLVIGPTGELFF. Here the CDR3 DNA reads TGTGCCAGCAGTTTAGTAATTGGTCCCACCGGGGAGCTGTTTTTT.

V usage is TRBV4-1 and J usage is TRBJ2-7, with TRBD1 matching over 11 bases. The trim removed 0 bases at V and 4 bases at J, leaving 5 bases unmatched. The germline CDR1 and CDR2 sequences are MGHRA and YSYEKL. The CDR3 runs 16 residues. The CDR3 protein is CASSQDGGDRGYEQYF. CDR3 nucleotides: TGCGCCAGCAGCCAAGATGGAGGGGACAGGGGGTACGAGCAGTACTTC.

The rearrangement links TRBV5-8 to TRBJ2-7; 9 bases match TRBD1. Germline CDR1 SGHTS, CDR2 YDEGEE. The CDR3 runs 18 residues. The V segment lost 3 bases and the J segment 0 bases; nucleotides outside the gene matches: 13. Here the CDR3 DNA reads TGTGCCAGCAGCTCCCGCGGGACAGGGAAAATGAGCTCCTACGAGCAGTACTTC. It specifies CASSSRGTGKMSSYEQYF. Full variable domain (remainder filled in from reference TRBV5-8 and TRBJ2-7): EAGVTQSPTHLIKTRGQQATLRCSPISGHTSVYWYQQALGLGLQFLLWYDEGEERNRGNFPPRFSGRQFPNYSSELNVNALELEDSALYLCASSSRGTGKMSSYEQYFGPGTRLTVT.

V and J are TRBV19 and TRBJ1-1, with 7 bases aligning to TRBD1. CDR1 LNHDA and CDR2 SQIVND come from the germline V gene (reference sequence). V was pared by 8 bases and J by 6 bases, with 9 bases of the junction left unmatched. CDR3 length: 13 residues. CDR3 DNA sequence: TGTGCCAGTCGAGACAGGGCCGGCGCTGAAGCTTTCTTT. It specifies CASRDRAGAEAFF.

This CDR3 reads CASSPPGRWNTEAFF. For the CDR3, the DNA is TGTGCCAGCAGCCCACCCGGACGGTGGAACACTGAAGCTTTCTTT. V is TRBV5-4 and J is TRBJ1-1; D gene unclear. CDR3 length: 15 amino acids. The germline V gene encodes CDR1 SGHNT and CDR2 YYREEE (reference sequence). Trimming removed 4 bases from V and 1 base from J, with 14 bases in between.

This chain joins TRBV5-4 and TRBJ2-7; 7 nucleotides line up with TRBD1. With 3 bases clipped from V and 0 bases from J, the junction kept 12 bases outside the gene matches. This CDR3 contains 17 residues. CDR1 and CDR2 (germline): SGHNT, YYREEE (reference sequence). The CDR3 spells CASSYPGKGALSYEQYF. The DNA of the CDR3 is TGTGCCAGCAGCTATCCAGGAAAGGGGGCTCTCTCCTACGAGCAGTACTTC. The variable domain in full, with the rest retrieved from reference TRBV5-4 and TRBJ2-7, is ETGVTQSPTHLIKTRGQQVTLRCSSQSGHNTVSWYQQALGQGPQFIFQYYREEENGRGNFPPRFSGLQFPNYSSELNVNALELDDSALYLCASSYPGKGALSYEQYFGPGTRLTVT.

V and J are TRBV29-1 and TRBJ1-1; tentatively, D is TRBD1 (5 bases). Germline CDR1 and CDR2: SQVTM and ANQGSEA. Trimming took 5 bases from V and 3 from J, leaving 10 bases between them. The CDR3 is 12 residues long. The chain's CDR3 is CSVTGGDTEAFF. For the CDR3, the DNA is TGCAGCGTTACGGGGGGGGACACTGAAGCTTTCTTT. The complete variable domain, with remaining parts taken from reference TRBV29-1 and TRBJ1-1, reads SAVISQKPSRDICQRGTSLTIQCQVDSQVTMMFWYRQQPGQSLTLIATANQGSEATYESGFVIDKFPISRPNLTFSTLTVSNMSPEDSSIYLCSVTGGDTEAFFGQGTRLTVV.

The V call is TRBV9, the J call TRBJ2-1; D is perhaps TRBD2 (6 bases). Germline loops: CDR1 SGDLS, CDR2 YYNGEE. The V and J ends lost 4 bases and 5 bases respectively, with 19 bases between them. This CDR3 region has 16 residues. The CDR3 DNA reads TGTGCCAGCAGCCCCGAGGGTTTAGCGGACCACAATGAGCAGTTCTTC. Its translation is CASSPEGLADHNEQFF.

V and J are TRBV28 and TRBJ1-1; D gene ambiguous. The CDR3 contains 14 residues. V shed 1 base and J shed 4 bases, with 10 bases lying between them. Germline values: CDR1 MDHEN, CDR2 SYDVKM. CDR3 in DNA: TGTGCCAGCAGTTTATTGCAGGATATCACTGAAGCTTTCTTT. It encodes CASSLLQDITEAFF.